What follows are 24 T cell receptor beta chains derived from one specimen sequenced in a study of cytomegalovirus exposure and HLA in healthy donors. Amplification used 60 Vbeta primers and 13 Jbeta primers. This table comes from immunoSEQ multiplex PCR, and its TCRdb copy is limited to in-frame clones, with some not included. The table includes more than 95,000 clones, roughly 9.1% detected once. What was sequenced was PBMCs. These receptor sequences come from a man aged 35-49 years in good health and CMV-seropositive.

V usage is TRBV5-6 and J usage is TRBJ2-5, with D possibly matching TRBD2 (6 bases). Germline values: CDR1 SGHDT, CDR2 YYEEEE. The CDR3 extends over 19 amino acids. Trimming took off 3 bases at V and 4 bases at J, with 28 bases between the two ends. CDR3 residues: CASSWLRENEIRKGETQYF. As DNA, the CDR3 is TGTGCCAGCAGCTGGTTACGGGAGAACGAGATAAGGAAAGGAGAGACCCAGTACTTC. The complete variable domain, with remaining parts taken from reference TRBV5-6 and TRBJ2-5, reads DAGVTQSPTHLIKTRGQQVTLRCSPKSGHDTVSWYQQALGQGPQFIFQYYEEEERQRGNFPDRFSGHQFPNYSSELNVNALLLGDSALYLCASSWLRENEIRKGETQYFGPGTRLLVL.

The gene calls are TRBV9 and TRBJ2-1; 8 nucleotides align to TRBD2. The CDR3 is made up of 16 amino acids. V shed 4 bases and J 7 bases; nucleotides not matched to a gene: 13. The germline gives CDR1 SGDLS, CDR2 YYNGEE. The DNA for the CDR3 is TGTGCCAGCAGCCTCACCGGGACTAGTGGGATGAATGAGCAGTTCTTC. Amino acid sequence: CASSLTGTSGMNEQFF.

The chain couples TRBV7-2 to TRBJ2-5; D might be TRBD2 (5 bases). Germline V gene data show CDR1 as SGHTA and CDR2 as FQGNSA. V lost 5 bases and J lost 2, with 18 bases in between. The CDR3 totals 16 residues. As DNA, the CDR3 is TGTGCCAGCAGCAGGGTTCACGAAGGAGGTCAAGAGACCCAGTACTTC. Translating it yields CASSRVHEGGQETQYF.

J is TRBJ2-1 and V is TRBV7-9, with 7 nucleotides matching TRBD2. CDR3 length: 11 amino acids. CDR1 and CDR2 (germline): SEHNR, FQNEAQ (reference sequence). V was pared by 2 bases and J by 15 bases, with 4 bases of the junction left unmatched. CDR3 sequence: CASSLLERGFF. The CDR3, as DNA: TGTGCCAGCAGCTTATTAGAGCGGGGGTTCTTC.

This CDR3 is CASSFAVYNEQFF. The CDR3 DNA is TGTGCCAGCAGTTTCGCGGTTTACAATGAGCAGTTCTTC. The V and J genes are TRBV27 and TRBJ2-1; D ambiguous. The CDR3 consists of 13 residues. The V gene lost 3 bases and the J gene lost 4 bases, with 7 bases spanning the gap. Germline assignment: CDR1 MNHEY and CDR2 SMNVEV (reference sequence).

The chain links TRBV7-2 to TRBJ2-7; 10 nucleotides match TRBD2. The CDR3 extends over 19 amino acids. Germline values: CDR1 SGHTA, CDR2 FQGNSA. J was trimmed by 3 bases and V by 5 bases; bases with no gene match: 19. The CDR3 loop reads CASSARSNSGLARIYEQYF. The DNA for the CDR3 is TGTGCCAGCAGCGCCAGGTCCAACTCGGGACTAGCGAGAATCTACGAGCAGTACTTC.

The V and J genes are TRBV29-1 and TRBJ1-2; possible D gene TRBD1, 6 bases. The V gene lost 3 bases and the J gene lost 2 bases, with 13 bases spanning the gap. Germline lookup yields CDR1 SQVTM and CDR2 ANQGSEA. The CDR3 spans 14 residues. The CDR3 spells CSVDRDKKNYGYTF. The CDR3 coding sequence is TGCAGCGTTGACCGGGACAAGAAAAACTATGGCTACACCTTC.

This clone has more than one count but fewer than ten. This rearrangement joins TRBV28 to TRBJ2-7; 12 bases map to TRBD2. The junction had 3 bases not matched to a gene; V was cut back by 4 bases and J by 2 bases. Germline values: CDR1 MDHEN, CDR2 SYDVKM. The CDR3 is 15 amino acids. The chain's CDR3 is CASSSRTSGAYEQYF. The CDR3, as DNA: TGTGCCAGCAGTTCCAGGACTAGCGGGGCCTACGAGCAGTACTTC.

This clone appeared a few times. This chain connects TRBV18 to TRBJ2-7; TRBD2 is a possible D gene (5 bases). V lost 2 bases and J 1 base, leaving 9 bases between the germline ends. This CDR3 is 14 amino acids long. Germline V gene sequence: CDR1 KGHSH, CDR2 LQKENI. CDR3 bases: TGTGCCAGCTCACCAAACAGCGGTTCCTACGAGCAGTACTTC. It yields the protein CASSPNSGSYEQYF. The variable domain in full, completed from reference TRBV18 and TRBJ2-7, reads NAGVMQNPRHLVRRRGQEARLRCSPMKGHSHVYWYRQLPEEGLKFMVYLQKENIIDESGMPKERFSAEFPKEGPSILRIQQVVRGDSAAYFCASSPNSGSYEQYFGPGTRLTVT.

This clone came up a few times. The rearrangement uses TRBV5-6 and TRBJ1-2, with 7 bases fitting TRBD1. The ends lost 0 bases at V and 1 base at J; junction bases unmatched: 6. The CDR3 consists of 16 residues. Looked up from germline, CDR1 is SGHDT and CDR2 is YYEEEE. The CDR3 sequence: CASSLEMGQINYGYTF. The CDR3 coding sequence is TGTGCCAGCAGCTTGGAGATGGGACAGATTAACTATGGCTACACCTTC.

This clone turned up a few times. The chain joins TRBV5-1 to TRBJ2-1, with 11 bases lining up with TRBD1. Germline CDR1 reads SGHRS; CDR2 reads YFSETQ. This CDR3 comprises 15 residues. The J segment lost 7 bases and the V segment lost 4 bases, leaving 7 bases of the junction unmatched. This CDR3 reads CASSPPGTGGNEQFF. CDR3 coding DNA: TGCGCCAGCAGCCCTCCCGGGACAGGGGGTAATGAGCAGTTCTTC.

V gene TRBV2 combines with J gene TRBJ2-1; D unresolved. Germline V CDR1 and CDR2: SNHLY, FYNNEI. The CDR3 consists of 14 residues. Trimming removed 4 bases from V and 6 bases from J, with 13 bases in between. DNA of the CDR3: TGTGCCAGCAGTGGGCCTAGAAGAGGCAATGAGCAGTTCTTC. Encoded protein: CASSGPRRGNEQFF.

The chain combines TRBV21-1 with TRBJ2-7; TRBD1 was called by the table and not checked on the DNA. TRBV21-1 is a pseudogene. This CDR3 region has 14 residues. CDR3 sequence reads: CASSSGQGTDEQYF. CDR3 coding DNA: TGTGCCAGCAGCTCAGGACAGGGTACCGACGAGCAGTACTTC.

The CDR3 region has the DNA TGCAGCTTCCGGGAGTTTAGAGGGGAAAACATTCAGTACTTC. This encodes CSFREFRGENIQYF. The chain carries TRBV29-1 and TRBJ2-4, with a tentative D call TRBD2 (6 bases). Germline CDR1 reads SQVTM; CDR2 reads ANQGSEA. This CDR3 region has 14 residues. The V end was cut by 8 bases, the J end by 5 bases, with 19 bases between.

A few counts support this clone. The chain has TRBV11-1 and TRBJ1-1, with 10 nucleotides matching TRBD1. V lost 5 bases to trimming and J lost 5 bases; unmatched junction nucleotides: 2. The CDR3 totals 13 residues. CDR1 is SGHAT, CDR2 FQDESV, per germline (reference sequence). CDR3 in DNA: TGTGCCAGCAGCCGGACAGGGGGTACTGAAGCTTTCTTT. It translates to CASSRTGGTEAFF.

The V and J genes are TRBV5-4 and TRBJ2-7, with D perhaps matching TRBD2 (6 bases). CDR1 is SGHNT, CDR2 YYREEE, per germline (reference sequence). The ends were cut back, 4 bases at V and 4 bases at J, with 15 bases in the middle. The CDR3 has 14 residues. DNA for the CDR3: TGTGCCAGCAGCCCCCGAGCGGCGGGATACGAGCAGTACTTC. Protein product: CASSPRAAGYEQYF.

This clone was picked up a small number of times. The chain employs TRBV21-1 and TRBJ2-1; the table calls TRBD1, which could not be checked here. TRBV21-1 is described as a pseudogene. The CDR3 is made up of 18 amino acids. CDR3 sequence reads: CASSYKRGDQSSYNEQFF. DNA of the CDR3: TGTGCCAGCAGCTATAAAAGGGGCGACCAAAGCTCCTACAATGAGCAGTTCTTC.

This clone was counted a few times. The V and J genes are TRBV9 and TRBJ2-7; TRBD2 matches at 8 bases. The junction had 6 bases not matched to a gene; V was cut back by 0 bases and J by 4 bases. The length of the CDR3 is 15 residues. Germline V gene lookup returns CDR1 SGDLS and CDR2 YYNGEE. In DNA form, the CDR3 reads TGTGCCAGCAGCGTAGACGGGGGGGGGTCGTACGAGCAGTACTTC. Amino acids: CASSVDGGGSYEQYF.

The chain is built from TRBV21-1 and TRBJ2-7; TRBD1, the D gene given by the table, was not confirmed from the DNA. TRBV21-1 is an annotated pseudogene. This CDR3 is built from 14 residues. CDR3 sequence (DNA): TGTGCCAGCAGCAAAGTTGGCAGGGAATACGAGCAGTACTTC. Protein sequence: CASSKVGREYEQYF.

The chain uses TRBV19 and TRBJ2-3; TRBD2 agrees at 8 bases. J lost 6 bases, V lost 3 bases, and 5 bases had no gene match. The CDR3 has 14 residues. The germline CDR1 and CDR2 sequences are LNHDA and SQIVND (reference sequence). CDR3 nucleotide sequence: TGTGCCAGTAGTATCCCCAGCGGGAGTGATACGCAGTATTTT. Translating it yields CASSIPSGSDTQYF. Filled out from reference TRBV19 and TRBJ2-3, the complete variable domain reads DGGITQSPKYLFRKEGQNVTLSCEQNLNHDAMYWYRQDPGQGLRLIYYSQIVNDFQKGDIAEGYSVSREKKESFPLTVTSAQKNPTAFYLCASSIPSGSDTQYFGPGTRLTVL.

This clone has just a few counts. DNA of the CDR3: TGTGCCAGCAGCTCCTACAGCGGCCAAGAGACTGAAGCTTTCTTT. Protein product: CASSSYSGQETEAFF. The rearrangement links TRBV7-3 to TRBJ1-1; D call uncertain. Germline V gene sequence: CDR1 SGHTA, CDR2 FQGTGA. V lost 4 bases and J 5 bases, leaving 17 bases between the germline ends. CDR3 length equals 15 residues.

This clone has just a few counts. The chain joins TRBV28 to TRBJ2-5; 15 positions agree with TRBD2. The germline CDR1 and CDR2 sequences are MDHEN and SYDVKM. V lost 4 bases and J lost 5; bases outside the gene matches: 11. The CDR3 is made up of 18 amino acids. CDR3: CASSYSRTSGRGMETQYF. CDR3 DNA sequence: TGTGCCAGCAGTTACTCCCGGACTAGCGGGAGGGGAATGGAGACCCAGTACTTC.

This chain connects TRBV11-3 to TRBJ2-7; no clear D. V lost 4 bases and J 3 bases, leaving 4 bases between the germline ends. The CDR3 totals 11 residues. Germline V gene data show CDR1 as SGHNT and CDR2 as YENEEA. The CDR3 sequence: CASSSNYEQYF. CDR3 DNA sequence: TGTGCCAGCAGCTCAAACTACGAGCAGTACTTC. Combining the CDR3 with reference TRBV11-3 and TRBJ2-7 gives the whole variable domain EAGVVQSPRYKIIEKKQPVAFWCNPISGHNTLYWYLQNLGQGPELLIRYENEEAVDDSQLPKDRFSAERLKGVDSTLKIQPAELGDSAVYLCASSSNYEQYFGPGTRLTVT.

The rearrangement links TRBV11-3 to TRBJ2-1; D unresolved. Per germline, CDR1 SGHNT and CDR2 YENEEA. V dropped 0 bases and J dropped 2 bases, with 8 bases sitting between them. This CDR3 comprises 15 residues. The CDR3 protein is CASSLEQKPYNEQFF. CDR3 nucleotides: TGTGCCAGCAGCTTAGAACAGAAACCCTACAATGAGCAGTTCTTC.